The 16 T cell receptor beta chains reported below all come from one sample, sequenced in a study of cytomegalovirus exposure and HLA in healthy donors. Amplification used 60 Vbeta primers and 13 Jbeta primers. TCRdb's copy holds only in-frame clones and misses some; the assay was immunoSEQ multiplex PCR. The table shows about 210,000 clones, with roughly nine tenths occurring only once. The sequenced material came from PBMCs. The receptors were sampled from a boy aged 2 to 10 in good health and CMV-seronegative.

The genes are TRBV27 and TRBJ1-5, with a weak D call TRBD1 (6 bases). Germline V gene data show CDR1 as MNHEY and CDR2 as SMNVEV (reference sequence). CDR3 length: 15 residues. V was cut by 6 bases and J by 3 bases, with 15 bases left in between. The CDR3 loop is CASRLWAGANQPQHF. The CDR3 DNA is TGTGCCAGCAGGCTATGGGCAGGGGCCAATCAGCCCCAGCATTTT.

The V and J genes are TRBV5-6 and TRBJ1-6; a weak D match, TRBD1 (5 bases). Germline V gene sequence: CDR1 SGHDT, CDR2 YYEEEE. This CDR3 spans 15 amino acids. V was cut by 4 bases and J by 6 bases, with 14 bases left in between. CDR3 loop: CASSGAGGLNSPLHF. In DNA, the CDR3 is TGTGCCAGCAGCGGGGCAGGCGGCCTTAATTCACCCCTCCACTTT.

This clone showed up just once. The V and J genes are TRBV6-5 and TRBJ1-2, with D possibly TRBD1 on 5 matching bases. V dropped 4 bases and J dropped 6 bases, with 9 bases sitting between them. This CDR3 contains 12 residues. The germline gives CDR1 MNHEY, CDR2 SVGAGI. The CDR3 loop is CASSFAGNGYTF. CDR3 nucleotide sequence: TGTGCCAGCAGTTTCGCAGGGAATGGCTACACCTTC.

The V call is TRBV29-1, the J call TRBJ1-2; 9 nucleotides line up with TRBD1. CDR1 and CDR2 (germline): SQVTM, ANQGSEA. Germline trimming cut 6 bases from V and 3 bases from J; bases unmatched to any gene: 5. The CDR3 is 13 residues long. CDR3 sequence reads: CSVQQGAYYGYTF. The CDR3 region has the DNA TGCAGCGTGCAACAGGGGGCCTACTATGGCTACACCTTC.

The rearrangement joins TRBV5-1 to TRBJ2-5, with D unresolved. With the DNA end fitting TRBJ2-7 better, the J assignment may be wrong. Germline values: CDR1 SGHRS, CDR2 YFSETQ. The CDR3 sequence is 13 residues long. CDR3 sequence: CASSLGASYEQYF. In DNA form, the CDR3 reads TGCGCCAGCAGCTTGGGTGCCTCCTACGAGCAGTACTTC.

This chain uses TRBV29-1 with TRBJ2-3; TRBD1 matches 9 bases. The germline V gene encodes CDR1 SQVTM and CDR2 ANQGSEA. The ends lost 5 bases at V and 0 bases at J; junction bases unmatched: 6. The CDR3 is made up of 15 amino acids. The CDR3 nucleotides read TGCAGCGTTCACAGGGGGCCATCTAGCACAGATACGCAGTATTTT. Its translation is CSVHRGPSSTDTQYF.

For this clone: Mismatch with germline at one junction end may stem from a read error. V gene TRBV27 combines with J gene TRBJ2-4; the match to TRBD2 covers 7 bases. CDR3 length equals 11 residues. CDR1 is MNHEY and CDR2 is SMNVEV in the germline V gene (reference sequence). CDR3 region: CASSRLAERHF. The CDR3 DNA is TGTGCCAGCAGTCGTCTAGCGGAGAGACACTTC.

The chain employs TRBV27 and TRBJ2-3; D remains ambiguous. This CDR3 is built from 15 residues. Trimming took 6 bases from V and 7 from J, leaving 20 bases between them. Germline V gene sequence: CDR1 MNHEY, CDR2 SMNVEV (reference sequence). In DNA form, the CDR3 reads TGTGCCAGCAGCCGGAAGGTAGGAGAAGAATATACGCAGTATTTT. The encoded protein is CASSRKVGEEYTQYF.

Written as DNA, the CDR3 is TGCGCCAGCAGCCCACGAGGGGGTTACGGGGCCAACGTCCTGACTTTC. Protein sequence: CASSPRGGYGANVLTF. The chain joins TRBV5-1 to TRBJ2-6; perhaps TRBD1 as D (6 bases). CDR3 length: 16 residues. CDR1 is SGHRS and CDR2 is YFSETQ in the germline V gene. V gave up 4 bases and J gave up 4 bases, with 15 bases separating them. Using reference TRBV5-1 and TRBJ2-6 for the parts outside the CDR3, the full variable domain is KAGVTQTPRYLIKTRGQQVTLSCSPISGHRSVSWYQQTPGQGLQFLFEYFSETQRNKGNFPGRFSGRQFSNSRSEMNVSTLELGDSALYLCASSPRGGYGANVLTFGAGSRLTVL.

The rearrangement joins TRBV2 to TRBJ2-5; no clear D gene. Per germline, CDR1 SNHLY and CDR2 FYNNEI. Trimming pared 3 bases from V and 14 bases from J, leaving 22 bases between. This CDR3 region has 14 residues. The CDR3 spells CASSDPFEDTIGYF. The DNA for the CDR3 is TGTGCCAGCAGTGACCCCTTTGAGGATACAATAGGATACTTC.

This sequence joins TRBV18 and TRBJ2-7; a possible D gene is TRBD1 (6 bases). Per the germline V gene, CDR1 is KGHSH and CDR2 is LQKENI. V was clipped by 8 bases and J by 1 base, with 12 bases between them. The CDR3 consists of 13 residues. The CDR3 DNA reads as TGTGCCAGCGCTACAGGGTTATCCTACGAGCAGTACTTC. Translating it yields CASATGLSYEQYF.

The chain joins TRBV29-1 to TRBJ2-3; TRBD2 might be the D (6 bases). The CDR3 extends over 16 amino acids. Trimming stripped 0 bases from V and 1 base from J, with 14 bases between. In germline, CDR1 is SQVTM, CDR2 ANQGSEA. In nucleotides, the CDR3 is TGCAGCGTTGAAGATGAATCGGGAGTGGGCACAGATACGCAGTATTTT. The encoded protein is CSVEDESGVGTDTQYF.

In this sample, this clone turned up once. V is TRBV19 and J is TRBJ2-5; D is undetermined. Germline loops: CDR1 LNHDA, CDR2 SQIVND (reference sequence). V lost 2 bases, J lost 4 bases, and 11 bases lay in between. This CDR3 comprises 14 residues. Here the CDR3 DNA reads TGTGCCAGTAGTATAAATAGGCTAGGAGAGACCCAGTACTTC. Protein product: CASSINRLGETQYF.

This clone was seen only a few times. J is TRBJ1-2 and V is TRBV19; a weak D match, TRBD1 (6 bases). Germline values: CDR1 LNHDA, CDR2 SQIVND (reference sequence). This CDR3 spans 16 amino acids. V lost 5 bases to trimming and J lost 0 bases, with 16 bases between them. CDR3 loop: CASSLPSGDPNYGYTF. For the CDR3, the DNA is TGTGCCAGTAGTCTCCCGTCAGGGGACCCTAACTATGGCTACACCTTC.

This clone came up once. The chain uses TRBV27 and TRBJ1-2, with D tentatively TRBD1 (6 bases). V dropped 2 bases and J dropped 5 bases, with 9 bases sitting between them. CDR1 and CDR2 from the germline V gene are MNHEY and SMNVEV (reference sequence). The CDR3 length is 13 residues. CDR3 nucleotide sequence: TGTGCCAGCAGTTTACGGCAGGGGTATGGCTACACCTTC. Protein: CASSLRQGYGYTF.

This clone appeared a few times. The chain is built from TRBV6-5 and TRBJ2-3; 12 bases fit TRBD2. This CDR3 spans 15 amino acids. V lost 5 bases, J lost 3 bases, and 3 bases stayed unmatched. Germline V lookup: CDR1 MNHEY, CDR2 SVGAGI. CDR3 sequence reads: CASSPGLAGTDTQYF. As DNA, the CDR3 is TGTGCCAGCAGTCCCGGACTAGCGGGGACAGATACGCAGTATTTT.